The clone carrying this T cell receptor (beta chain) occurred a few times. Antigen specificity is unknown. J gave up 6 bases and V 5 bases, and 2 bases lay outside the gene matches. This CDR3 is built from 15 residues. Germline V gene sequence: CDR1 MNHEY, CDR2 SMNVEV (reference sequence). The source of the sample is a study of blood T cells in healthy people across ages. Alongside a J-beta primer mix, a sample-barcoded 5' primer served in a second PCR lasting about 7 to 11 cycles. Each of the samples gave a minimum of 3 million paired-end reads that contained CDR3. TCRdb fed the 5' RACE reads into MiXCR, producing one record per CDR3 protein. The sample consists of roughly 1,500,000 distinct CDR3 sequences, about 31% of them appearing once. Study outcomes and limitations: Not knowing donor CMV status may have confounded expanded clonotype changes. Donors of long life had a larger count of naive CD4+ cells and greater diversity than aged donors.

Sequencing used blood. The clonotype comes from a woman aged 25 to 39 in good health. The rearrangement links TRBV27 to TRBJ2-1, with TRBD2 identical over 15 bases. The CDR3 DNA reads TGTGCCAGCAGTGGGACTAGCGGGAGGAGCAATGAGCAGTTCTTC. It is translated as CASSGTSGRSNEQFF.